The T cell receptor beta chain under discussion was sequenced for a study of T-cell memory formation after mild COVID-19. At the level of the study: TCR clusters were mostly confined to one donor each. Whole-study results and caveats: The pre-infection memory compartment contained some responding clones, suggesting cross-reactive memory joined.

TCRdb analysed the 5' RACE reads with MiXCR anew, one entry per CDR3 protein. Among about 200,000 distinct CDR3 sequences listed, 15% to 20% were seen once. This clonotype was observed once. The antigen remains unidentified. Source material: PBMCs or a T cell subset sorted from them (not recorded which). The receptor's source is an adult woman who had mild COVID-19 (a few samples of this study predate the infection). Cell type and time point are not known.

The CDR3 DNA is TGTGCCAGCAGGCTGCTGGGGGGGGGCGGAGCTTTCTTT. It yields the protein CASRLLGGGGAFF. This chain joins TRBV5-4 and TRBJ1-1, with a tentative D call TRBD1 (6 bases). CDR3 size: 13 residues. Germline V gives CDR1 SGHNT, CDR2 YYREEE (reference sequence). Trimming left V 5 bases short and J 10 bases short, with 18 bases between. The complete variable domain, with remaining parts taken from reference TRBV5-4 and TRBJ1-1, reads ETGVTQSPTHLIKTRGQQVTLRCSSQSGHNTVSWYQQALGQGPQFIFQYYREEENGRGNFPPRFSGLQFPNYSSELNVNALELDDSALYLCASRLLGGGGAFFGQGTRLTVV.